The next 4 T cell receptor beta chains were all read from a single sample in a study of CD8 T cells in Susac syndrome. Roughly 0.45 to 1 ug RNA was reverse transcribed with random hexamers. A single record per CDR3 protein comes from TCRdb applying MiXCR to the immunoSEQ multiplex PCR reads. The repertoire holds approximately 210,000 distinct CDR3 sequences, about 95% seen once, with approximately 0.15% in the top ten. Material: CD4+ T cells from PBMCs. The receptors come from a human donor with Susac syndrome.

The chain recombines TRBV20-1 with TRBJ1-2; D is uncertain. The germline V gene encodes CDR1 DFQATT and CDR2 SNEGSKA (reference sequence). The CDR3 has 12 residues. V lost 5 bases, J lost 6 bases, and 13 bases lay in between. CDR3 bases: TGCAGTGCTTCGGGCCTCGGGAATGGCTACACCTTC. Amino acid sequence: CSASGLGNGYTF.

The genes are TRBV7-8 and TRBJ2-3; the D is unclear. The CDR3 runs to 13 residues. V lost 1 base and J 6 bases, leaving 8 bases between the germline ends. Germline V gene data show CDR1 as SGHVS and CDR2 as FQNEAQ. The CDR3 DNA sequence: TGTGCCAGCAGCTTAGGAGACGGGGATACGCAGTATTTT. Translating gives CASSLGDGDTQYF.

The chain uses TRBV29-1 and TRBJ2-7; TRBD2 might be the D (5 bases). Deletions cut 5 bases from V and 4 bases from J, with 12 bases between. Germline V gene lookup returns CDR1 SQVTM and CDR2 ANQGSEA. The CDR3 extends over 12 amino acids. CDR3 sequence (DNA): TGCAGCGTTCCCGGGGAGAGGTACGAGCAGTACTTC. It is translated as CSVPGERYEQYF.

V is TRBV7-3 and J is TRBJ2-3; 10 bases fit TRBD2. The trim removed 5 bases at V and 5 bases at J, leaving 13 bases unmatched. CDR1 SGHTA and CDR2 FQGTGA come from the germline V gene. The CDR3 contains 17 residues. The CDR3 region is CASSRFHSGGPGDTQYF. Here the CDR3 DNA reads TGTGCCAGCAGCCGATTCCATAGCGGGGGGCCCGGAGATACGCAGTATTTT.